This TCR beta chain was retrieved from a study of read filtering for tumor transcriptome and immune sequencing (dated by TCRdb to about 2020). With regard to the full study: The cohort had roughly 18 male and over 12 female patients with a mean age of about 70 years, ranging from 47 to 80. By revised international staging, roughly 8 patients were R-ISS I, over 15 were R-ISS II and roughly 7 were R-ISS III. After DNase treatment, whole-transcriptome libraries were prepared using the TruSeq RNA Access Library Prep Kit. One main goal was a read-filtering strategy for immune repertoire data, in particular deciding whether clonotypes backed by only one read should be removed. Using the same bone marrow samples, the study ran both targeted immune repertoire sequencing and bulk whole-transcriptome sequencing and then compared the TCR repertoires from each method. TCR-region mapped reads per sample ranged from about 4.05 to 11 million with IR-seq versus only about 75 to 1273 with RNA-seq. Study-wide findings and limitations: Clonotypes were captured by IR-seq at much higher depth and more reliably than by RNA-seq, and smaller IR-seq throughput was sufficient for identification of most shared clonotypes. Single-read clonotypes made up 80% to 85% of clonotypes but 3.5% to 4.5% of total reads in IR-seq, and around 73% of clonotypes and 35% to 50% of reads in RNA-seq. When single-read clonotypes were removed, the proportions of shared clonotypes in IR-seq and RNA-seq correlated more strongly. The sorted CD138-negative fraction was composed of a mixed bone marrow immune population rather than of purified T cells.

This clonotype showed up just a few times. Its antigen is unknown. No much larger clonotype is one base removed from it; base qualities were not supplied. Each patient had bone marrow sampled at the time of active disease. Bone marrow mononuclear cells were isolated by Ficoll-Hypaque density gradient centrifugation. Myeloma plasma cells were removed and CD138-negative cells were obtained by negative selection following labeling with CD138 magnetic microbeads on a MACS separator. The purity of the isolated cells was checked by flow cytometry with CD138 antibodies on an Attune NxT. TRIzol reagent was used to extract total RNA, which was then quantified with a NanoDrop spectrophotometer. Paired RNA-seq and IR-seq were performed on the CD138-negative bone marrow sample of each patient. TCR libraries were built from approximately 400 ng RNA with the Immunoverse kit, using molecular barcoded adaptors covering alpha/delta and beta/gamma chains. The same RNA used for transcriptome sequencing was used for TCR library preparation. Sequencing of the TCR libraries was done on an Illumina HiSeq 4000 with 2 x 150 cycles. The authors' analysis ran thus. Using MiXCR, which included quality filtering and error correction, TCR reads were aligned to human V, D, J and C references and then assembled into CDR3 clonotypes. Clonotype counts and gene usage diversity were analyzed with the tcR package in R. Raw mapping reads were checked after the RNA-seq reads had been mapped by STAR aligner version 2.5.3a onto the human GRCh37 genome. To test the effect of sequencing depth on detected clonotypes, IR-seq fastq files were randomly downsampled using Seqtk 1.3. TCRdb handled the public reads itself, with Q25 trimming in fastp and clone calling in MiXCR, and kept productive beta chains. For every CDR3 protein sequence, its rows merge into one entry that carries the most common genes and DNA. TCRdb's processing, not the authors' own work, is the source of the V and J calls. Across this sample there are roughly 69,000 distinct CDR3 sequences, with about 15% seen only once. The top ten clones comprise around 43% of the sample.

From a lookup of the germline V gene (reference sequence), CDR1 and CDR2 are LNHDA and SQIVND. V loses 3 bases, J loses 2 bases, and the germline ends lie 11 bases apart. The CDR3 sequence holds 14 residues, the cysteine and phenylalanine included. Left in the record is the CDR3 DNA by itself, 42 bases read in frame from the first base. The clonotype comes from a donor aged 40 or older with multiple myeloma. Recombination joined TRBV19 with TRBJ2-7; the D gene cannot be resolved reliably. The source material was a population of CD138-negative cells sorted from bone marrow. Explained via the paper, the cell subset or site label denotes: bone marrow mononuclear cells depleted of CD138+ plasma/myeloma cells by negative magnetic selection. The bases read TGTGCCAGTAGTATTAACGGAAAGACCTACGAGCAGTACTTC. Its coded protein is CASSINGKTYEQYF.